A selection of T cell receptor beta chains follows, all from one sample in a study of cytomegalovirus exposure and HLA in healthy donors. Assay used: immunoSEQ multiplex PCR; TCRdb lists only in-frame clones, some missing. This sample carries some 110,000 clones, roughly 82% of them seen once, and the ten largest clones take about 12%. Source material: PBMCs. These receptor sequences come from a woman aged 60-75 years in good health and CMV-seropositive. Each CDR3 is given with its conserved first and last residue.

j_gene | v_gene | CDR3aa
TRBJ1-1 | TRBV12-5 | CASGLASTGGSTEAFF
TRBJ2-2 | TRBV5-5 | CASSHITLAGGGTGELFF
TRBJ1-1 | TRBV4-2 | CASSQGGGWTEAFF
TRBJ2-5 | TRBV7-6 | CASSLGVEQETQYF
TRBJ1-1 | TRBV5-1 | CASSSELGQGNTEAFF
TRBJ2-7 | TRBV6-5 | CASSSLGGASYEQYF
TRBJ2-2 | TRBV5-4 | CASSLRAGGWTGELFF
TRBJ2-2 | TRBV9 | CASSVVTGTGELFF
NA | TRBV28 | CASRRTGGSYEQYF
TRBJ2-7 | TRBV9 | CASSVARGGKQYF
TRBJ1-1 | TRBV7-9 | CASRGQGNTEAFF
TRBJ2-7 | TRBV7-2 | CASSLRGYSSYEQYF
TRBJ2-1 | TRBV11-2 | CASSLTRYNEQFF
TRBJ2-7 | TRBV7-9 | CASSVGTEQYF
TRBJ2-4 | TRBV21-1 | CASSKVTSGPGNIQYF
TRBJ1-1 | TRBV7-3 | CASGQGKNTEAFF
TRBJ2-1 | TRBV11-3 | CASSLGGGPNRLSYNEQFF
TRBJ2-2 | TRBV9 | CASSPRLSGELFF
TRBJ1-3 | TRBV30 | CAWSVGVTGNTIYF
TRBJ2-2 | TRBV2 | CASSASGGANGELFF
TRBJ2-7 | TRBV7-6 | CASSDTGSGYEQYF
TRBJ2-5 | TRBV5-1 | CASSLAVQETQYF
TRBJ1-5 | TRBV21-1 | CASSTIPLQDRGPNQPQHF
TRBJ2-1 | TRBV7-3 | CASSLEGQGATYNEQFF
TRBJ1-5 | TRBV7-9 | CSSSFYRGLNNQPQHF
TRBJ2-5 | TRBV14 | CASSQERGSWGETQYF
TRBJ1-1 | TRBV18 | CASSPTGTNTEAFF
TRBJ1-5 | TRBV5-6 | CASSLSTEGSLGPQHF
TRBJ2-7 | TRBV2 | CASSERGSGPYEQYF
TRBJ2-1 | TRBV7-6 | CASSLVAGWEQFF
TRBJ1-5 | TRBV19 | CASSLRGASQPQHF
TRBJ2-1 | TRBV7-6 | CASSLGVGGAHNEQFF
TRBJ1-5 | TRBV30 | CAWKRRDRPGQPQHF
TRBJ2-2 | TRBV4-1 | CASSHLAGGITGELFF
TRBJ2-3 | TRBV5-4 | CASSRWTGATDTQYF
TRBJ2-1 | TRBV11-2 | CASSLLPNNEQFF
TRBJ2-7 | TRBV11-2 | CASSLGQNYEQYF
TRBJ2-3 | TRBV4-1 | CASSQAGDTDTQYF
TRBJ2-2 | TRBV2 | CASSERQGSGELFF
TRBJ1-5 | TRBV6-5 | CAAGPNQPQHF
TRBJ1-1 | TRBV6-1 | CASILSSRAFF
TRBJ2-5 | TRBV5-1 | CASSPGQETQYF
TRBJ2-4 | TRBV28 | CASQGAGNIQYF
TRBJ1-5 | TRBV30 | CAWSPGTTYHQPQHF
TRBJ2-3 | TRBV19 | CASSIIGGARTDTQYF
TRBJ1-1 | TRBV27 | CASSPWGGGTEAFF
TRBJ2-5 | TRBV25-1 | CASSRRTGPSETQYF
TRBJ1-2 | TRBV5-1 | CASSPGDTPGGYTF
TRBJ1-1 | TRBV4-3 | CASSQDSREGLGMNTEAFF
TRBJ2-7 | TRBV7-9 | CASSLDQGLWYF
TRBJ2-3 | TRBV27 | CASSYYRQGADTQYF